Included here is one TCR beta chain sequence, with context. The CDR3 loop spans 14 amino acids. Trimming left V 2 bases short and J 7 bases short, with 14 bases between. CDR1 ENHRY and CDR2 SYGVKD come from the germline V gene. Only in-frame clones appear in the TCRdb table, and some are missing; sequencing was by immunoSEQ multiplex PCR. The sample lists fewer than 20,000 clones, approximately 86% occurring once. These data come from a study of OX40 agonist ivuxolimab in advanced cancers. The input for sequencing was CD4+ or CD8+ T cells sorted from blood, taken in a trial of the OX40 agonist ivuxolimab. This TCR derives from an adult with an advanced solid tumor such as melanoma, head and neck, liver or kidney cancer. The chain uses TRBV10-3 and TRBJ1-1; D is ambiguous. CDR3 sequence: CAISEPGQTLEAFF. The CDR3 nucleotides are TGTGCCATCAGTGAGCCCGGGCAGACTCTTGAAGCTTTCTTT.